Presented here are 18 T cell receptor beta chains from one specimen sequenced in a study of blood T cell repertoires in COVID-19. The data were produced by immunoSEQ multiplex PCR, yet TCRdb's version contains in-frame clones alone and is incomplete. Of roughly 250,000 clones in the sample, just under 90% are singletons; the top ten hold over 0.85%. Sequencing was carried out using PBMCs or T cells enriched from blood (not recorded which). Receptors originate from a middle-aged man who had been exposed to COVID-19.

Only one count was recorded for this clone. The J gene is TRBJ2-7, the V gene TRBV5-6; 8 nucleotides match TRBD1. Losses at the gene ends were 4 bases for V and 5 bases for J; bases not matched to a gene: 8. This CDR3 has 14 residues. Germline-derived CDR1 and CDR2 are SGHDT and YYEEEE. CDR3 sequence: CASSKDPGGNEQYF. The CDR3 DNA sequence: TGTGCCAGCAGCAAAGACCCAGGGGGCAACGAGCAGTACTTC.

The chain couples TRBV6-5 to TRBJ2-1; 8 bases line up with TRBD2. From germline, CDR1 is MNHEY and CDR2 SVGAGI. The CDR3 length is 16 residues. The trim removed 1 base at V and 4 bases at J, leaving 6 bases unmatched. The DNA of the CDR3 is TGTGCCAGCAGTTACTTACTAAGCGGGGGTTACAATGAGCAGTTCTTC. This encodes CASSYLLSGGYNEQFF.

The CDR3 DNA reads TGCGCCAGCAGTCTAGGACAGGGGTCTCCGGTAGGTGGCTACACCTTC. Translation: CASSLGQGSPVGGYTF. The chain links TRBV5-1 to TRBJ1-2; 9 bases line up with TRBD1. The CDR3 has 16 amino acids. V dropped 5 bases and J dropped 7; count of bases not matched to a gene: 15. Germline V gene lookup returns CDR1 SGHRS and CDR2 YFSETQ.

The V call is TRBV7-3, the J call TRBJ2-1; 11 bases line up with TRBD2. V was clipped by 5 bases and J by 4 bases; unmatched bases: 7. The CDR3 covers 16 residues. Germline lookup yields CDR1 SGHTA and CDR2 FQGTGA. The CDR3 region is CASSTWGTSGYNEQFF. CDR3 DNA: TGTGCCAGCAGCACCTGGGGGACTAGCGGATACAATGAGCAGTTCTTC.

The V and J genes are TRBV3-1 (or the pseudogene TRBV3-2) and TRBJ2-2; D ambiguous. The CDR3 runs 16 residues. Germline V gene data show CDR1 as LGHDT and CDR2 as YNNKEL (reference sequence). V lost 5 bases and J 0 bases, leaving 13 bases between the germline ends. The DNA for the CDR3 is TGTGCCAGCAGCAACCGATTATACTCGAACACCGGGGAGCTGTTTTTT. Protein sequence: CASSNRLYSNTGELFF.

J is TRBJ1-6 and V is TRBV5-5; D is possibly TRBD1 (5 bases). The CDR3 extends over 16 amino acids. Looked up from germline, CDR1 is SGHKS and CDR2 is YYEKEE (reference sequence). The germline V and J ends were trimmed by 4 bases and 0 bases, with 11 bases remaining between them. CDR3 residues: CASSMTVFSYNSPLHF. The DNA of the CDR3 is TGTGCCAGCAGCATGACAGTGTTCTCCTATAATTCACCCCTCCACTTT.

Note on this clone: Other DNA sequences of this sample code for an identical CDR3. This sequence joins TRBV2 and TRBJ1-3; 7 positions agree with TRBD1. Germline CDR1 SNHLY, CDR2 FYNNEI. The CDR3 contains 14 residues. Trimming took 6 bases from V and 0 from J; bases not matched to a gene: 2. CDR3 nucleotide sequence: TGTGCCAGCAGGGACAGGAGCTCTGGAAACACCATATATTTT. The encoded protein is CASRDRSSGNTIYF.

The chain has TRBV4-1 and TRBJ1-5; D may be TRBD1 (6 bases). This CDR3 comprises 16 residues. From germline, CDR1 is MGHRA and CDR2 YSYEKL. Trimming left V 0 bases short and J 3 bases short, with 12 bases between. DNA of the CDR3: TGCGCCAGCAGCCAAGATATGGGGGGGGCCAATCAGCCCCAGCATTTT. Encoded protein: CASSQDMGGANQPQHF.

The CDR3 DNA is TGTGCCAGCAGCCAGACTCGCTACGAGCAGTACTTC. Its protein is CASSQTRYEQYF. V is TRBV3-1 (or the pseudogene TRBV3-2) and J is TRBJ2-7, with D hard to call. The germline gives CDR1 LGHDT, CDR2 YNNKEL (reference sequence). Between the trimmed V and J ends, which lost 3 bases and 3 bases, there was a span of 6 bases. This CDR3 is built from 12 residues.

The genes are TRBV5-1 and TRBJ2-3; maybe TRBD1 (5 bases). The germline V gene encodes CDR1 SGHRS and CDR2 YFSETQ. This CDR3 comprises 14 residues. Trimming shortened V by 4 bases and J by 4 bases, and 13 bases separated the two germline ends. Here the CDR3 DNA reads TGCGCCAGCAGCCCGACCCAGGGTCCAGATACGCAGTATTTT. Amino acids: CASSPTQGPDTQYF.

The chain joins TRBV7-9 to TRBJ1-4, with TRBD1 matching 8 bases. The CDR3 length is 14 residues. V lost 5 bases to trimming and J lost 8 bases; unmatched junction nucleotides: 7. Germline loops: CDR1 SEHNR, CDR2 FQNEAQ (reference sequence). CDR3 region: CASSLPGQAEKLFF. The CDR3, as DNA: TGTGCCAGCAGCCTACCGGGACAGGCCGAAAAACTGTTTTTT.

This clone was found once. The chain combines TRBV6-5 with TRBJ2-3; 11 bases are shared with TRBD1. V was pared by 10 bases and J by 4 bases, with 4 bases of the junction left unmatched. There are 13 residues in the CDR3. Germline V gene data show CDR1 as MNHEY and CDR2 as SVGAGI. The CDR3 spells CATSGQGADTQYF. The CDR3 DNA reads TGTGCCACCTCGGGACAGGGGGCAGATACGCAGTATTTT.

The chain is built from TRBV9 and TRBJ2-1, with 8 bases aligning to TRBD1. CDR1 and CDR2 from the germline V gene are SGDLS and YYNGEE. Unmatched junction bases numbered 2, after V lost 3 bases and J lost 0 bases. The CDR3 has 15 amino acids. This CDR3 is CASSADRGSYNEQFF. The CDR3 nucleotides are TGTGCCAGCAGCGCCGACAGGGGCTCCTACAATGAGCAGTTCTTC.

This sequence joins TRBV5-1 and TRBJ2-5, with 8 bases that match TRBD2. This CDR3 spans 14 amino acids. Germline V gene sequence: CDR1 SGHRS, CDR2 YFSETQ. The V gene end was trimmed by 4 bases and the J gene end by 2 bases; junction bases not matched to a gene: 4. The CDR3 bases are TGCGCCAGCAGCGAGATAGCGGGACAAGAGACCCAGTACTTC. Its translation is CASSEIAGQETQYF.

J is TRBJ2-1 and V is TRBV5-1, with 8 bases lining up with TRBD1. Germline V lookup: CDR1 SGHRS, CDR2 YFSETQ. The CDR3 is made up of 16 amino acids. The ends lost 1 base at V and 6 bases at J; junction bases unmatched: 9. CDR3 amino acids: CASSLPVGQGRNEQFF. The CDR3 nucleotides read TGCGCCAGCAGCTTGCCTGTAGGACAGGGTCGCAATGAGCAGTTCTTC.

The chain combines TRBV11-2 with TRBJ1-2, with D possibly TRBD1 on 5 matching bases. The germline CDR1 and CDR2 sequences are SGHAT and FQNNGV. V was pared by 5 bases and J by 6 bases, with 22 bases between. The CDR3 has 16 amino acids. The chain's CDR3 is CASSRGLLQGGDGYTF. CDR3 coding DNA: TGTGCCAGCAGCCGCGGACTACTCCAGGGAGGAGATGGCTACACCTTC.

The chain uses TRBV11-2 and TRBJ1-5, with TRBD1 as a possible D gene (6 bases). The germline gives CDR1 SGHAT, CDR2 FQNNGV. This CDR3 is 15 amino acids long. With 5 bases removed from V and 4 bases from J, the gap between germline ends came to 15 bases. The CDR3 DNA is TGTGCCAGCAGCACCTCAGGGGAATGGAATCAGCCCCAGCATTTT. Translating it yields CASSTSGEWNQPQHF.

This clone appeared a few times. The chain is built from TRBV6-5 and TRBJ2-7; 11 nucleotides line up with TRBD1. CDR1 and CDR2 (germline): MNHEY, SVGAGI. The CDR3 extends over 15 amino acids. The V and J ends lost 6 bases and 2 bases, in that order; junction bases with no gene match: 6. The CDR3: CASSAGTGGTYEQYF. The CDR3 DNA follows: TGTGCCAGCAGCGCCGGGACAGGGGGTACCTACGAGCAGTACTTC.